This T cell receptor (beta chain) is drawn from a study of cytomegalovirus exposure and HLA in healthy donors. Overall study findings and caveats: TCR beta chains associated with HLA were, in a later analysis, more clonally expanded than equally common others.

Germline V gene data show CDR1 as SNHLY and CDR2 as FYNNEI. Trimming took off 6 bases at V and 8 bases at J, with 14 bases between the two ends. The CDR3 runs to 13 residues. With 60 Vbeta and 13 Jbeta primers, the PCR was carried out. Data came from immunoSEQ multiplex PCR; TCRdb stores just in-frame clones and leaves some out. This sample has about 110,000 clones, with around 75% found just once. As regards this clone: Antigen specificity is unknown.

The chain joins TRBV2 to TRBJ1-5; possibly TRBD1 for D (5 bases). Material: PBMCs. This receptor was taken from a middle-aged man in good health and CMV-seronegative. Written as DNA, the CDR3 is TGTGCCAGCAGGGCGACAGCCCCTGAGCCCCAGCATTTT. Its protein product is CASRATAPEPQHF.